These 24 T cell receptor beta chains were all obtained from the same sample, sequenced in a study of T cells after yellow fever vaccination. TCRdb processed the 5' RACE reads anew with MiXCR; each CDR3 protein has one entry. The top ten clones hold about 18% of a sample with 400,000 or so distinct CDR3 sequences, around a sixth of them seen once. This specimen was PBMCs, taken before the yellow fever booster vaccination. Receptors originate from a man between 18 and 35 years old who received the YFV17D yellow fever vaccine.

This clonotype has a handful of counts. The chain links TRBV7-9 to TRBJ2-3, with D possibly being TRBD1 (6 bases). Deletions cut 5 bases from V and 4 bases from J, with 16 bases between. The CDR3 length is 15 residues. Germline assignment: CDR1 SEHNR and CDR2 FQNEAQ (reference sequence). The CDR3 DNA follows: TGTGCCAGCAGCCATCAAACAGGGTTCCCAGATACGCAGTATTTT. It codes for CASSHQTGFPDTQYF.

Here the CDR3 DNA reads TGTGCCGCCCGAGGGCGGGGGGGCGACCAAGAGACCCAGTACTTC. This codes for CAARGRGGDQETQYF. The V gene is TRBV10-3, the J gene TRBJ2-5, with TRBD2 matching 9 bases. The V and J ends lost 11 bases and 0 bases, in that order; junction bases with no gene match: 10. The germline CDR1 and CDR2 sequences are ENHRY and SYGVKD. The CDR3 totals 15 residues.

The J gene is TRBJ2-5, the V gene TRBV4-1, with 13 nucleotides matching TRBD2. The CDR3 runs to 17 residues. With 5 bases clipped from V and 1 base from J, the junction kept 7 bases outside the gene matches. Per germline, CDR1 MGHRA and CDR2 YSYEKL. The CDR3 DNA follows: TGCGCCAGCAGCTGGGGACTAGCGGGGCCCTTCCAAGAGACCCAGTACTTC. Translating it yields CASSWGLAGPFQETQYF.

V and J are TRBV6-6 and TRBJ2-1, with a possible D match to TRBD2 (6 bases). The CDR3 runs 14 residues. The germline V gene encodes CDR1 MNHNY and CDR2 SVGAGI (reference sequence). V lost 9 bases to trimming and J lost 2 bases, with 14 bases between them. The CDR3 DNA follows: TGTGCCAGTCAGCCCGGGAGAACCTACAATGAGCAGTTCTTC. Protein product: CASQPGRTYNEQFF.

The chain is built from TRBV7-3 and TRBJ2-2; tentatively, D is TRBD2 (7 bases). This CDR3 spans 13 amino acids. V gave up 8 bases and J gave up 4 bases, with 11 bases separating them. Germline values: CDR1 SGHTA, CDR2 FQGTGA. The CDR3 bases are TGTGCCAGCGGGGGGGCCTCCACCGGGGAGCTGTTTTTT. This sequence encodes CASGGASTGELFF.

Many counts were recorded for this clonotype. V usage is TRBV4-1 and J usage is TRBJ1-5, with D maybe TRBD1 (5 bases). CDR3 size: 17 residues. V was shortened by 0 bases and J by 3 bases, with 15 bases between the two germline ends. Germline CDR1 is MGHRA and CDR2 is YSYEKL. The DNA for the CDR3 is TGCGCCAGCAGCCAAGAGGAATGGGGACTTCCCAATCAGCCCCAGCATTTT. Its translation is CASSQEEWGLPNQPQHF.

CDR3 amino acids: CASSQDPRTDYGYTF. CDR3 nucleotide sequence: TGCGCCAGCAGCCAAGATCCCCGGACAGACTATGGCTACACCTTC. The V gene is TRBV4-1, the J gene TRBJ1-2; tentatively, D is TRBD1 (6 bases). Trimming pared 0 bases from V and 3 bases from J, leaving 11 bases between. Germline CDR1 reads MGHRA; CDR2 reads YSYEKL. CDR3 length: 15 amino acids.

CDR3 DNA: TGTGCCAGCAGCTTTAGCGGGGGGATAGATACGCAGTATTTT. Residues: CASSFSGGIDTQYF. This rearrangement joins TRBV7-2 to TRBJ2-3, with TRBD2 matching 10 bases. The CDR3 is 14 amino acids. J gave up 5 bases and V 3 bases, and 2 bases lay outside the gene matches. The germline gives CDR1 SGHTA, CDR2 FQGNSA.

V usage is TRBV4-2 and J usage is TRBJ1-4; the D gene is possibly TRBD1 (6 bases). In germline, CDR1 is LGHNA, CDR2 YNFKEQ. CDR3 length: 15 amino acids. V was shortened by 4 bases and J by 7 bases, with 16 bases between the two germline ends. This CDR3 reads CASSPQGLKSEKLFF. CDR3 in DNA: TGTGCCAGCAGCCCCCAGGGGTTAAAAAGTGAAAAACTGTTTTTT.

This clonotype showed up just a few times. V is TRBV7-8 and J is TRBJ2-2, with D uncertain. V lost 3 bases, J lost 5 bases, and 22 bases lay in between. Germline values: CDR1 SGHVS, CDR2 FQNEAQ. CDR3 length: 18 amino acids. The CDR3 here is CASSFYYGSSLRTGELFF. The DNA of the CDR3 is TGTGCCAGCAGCTTTTATTACGGCAGCTCCTTAAGGACCGGGGAGCTGTTTTTT.

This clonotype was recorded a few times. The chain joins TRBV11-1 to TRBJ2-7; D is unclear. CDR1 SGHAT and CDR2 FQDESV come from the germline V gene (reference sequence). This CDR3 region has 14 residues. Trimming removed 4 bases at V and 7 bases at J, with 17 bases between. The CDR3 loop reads CASSSVVRFREQYF. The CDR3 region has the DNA TGTGCCAGCAGCTCCGTCGTCAGGTTTCGGGAGCAGTACTTC.

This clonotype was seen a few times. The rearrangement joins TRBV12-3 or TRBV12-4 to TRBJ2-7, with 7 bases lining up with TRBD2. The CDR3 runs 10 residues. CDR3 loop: CATRGVEQYV. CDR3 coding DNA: TGTGCGACCCGGGGGGTCGAGCAGTACGTC.

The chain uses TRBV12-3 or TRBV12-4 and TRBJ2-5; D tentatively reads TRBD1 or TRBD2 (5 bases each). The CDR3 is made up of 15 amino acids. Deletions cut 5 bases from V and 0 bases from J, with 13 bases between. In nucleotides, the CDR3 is TGTGCCAGCAGTCTATTACCGGGACACCAAGAGACCCAGTACTTC. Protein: CASSLLPGHQETQYF.

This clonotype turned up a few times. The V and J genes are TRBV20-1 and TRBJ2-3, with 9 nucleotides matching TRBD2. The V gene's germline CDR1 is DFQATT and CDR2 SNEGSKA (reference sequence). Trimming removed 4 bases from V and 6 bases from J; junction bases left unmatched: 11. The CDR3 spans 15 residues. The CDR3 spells CSATGAGGRRDTQYF. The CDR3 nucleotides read TGCAGTGCTACCGGCGCGGGGGGGCGACGGGATACGCAGTATTTT.

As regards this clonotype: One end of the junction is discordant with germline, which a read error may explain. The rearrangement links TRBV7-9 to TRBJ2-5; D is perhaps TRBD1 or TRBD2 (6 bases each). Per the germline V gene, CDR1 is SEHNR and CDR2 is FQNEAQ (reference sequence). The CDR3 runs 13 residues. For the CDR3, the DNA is TGTGCCAGCACCTTAGGGGGGCGGGAGACCCAGTACTTC. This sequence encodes CASTLGGRETQYF.

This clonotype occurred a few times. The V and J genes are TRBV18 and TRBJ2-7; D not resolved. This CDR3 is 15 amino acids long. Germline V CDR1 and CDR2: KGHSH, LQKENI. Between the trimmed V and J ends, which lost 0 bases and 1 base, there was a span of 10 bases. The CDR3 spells CASSPPGLGSYEQYV. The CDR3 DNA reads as TGTGCCAGCTCACCACCCGGGTTGGGATCCTACGAGCAGTACGTC.

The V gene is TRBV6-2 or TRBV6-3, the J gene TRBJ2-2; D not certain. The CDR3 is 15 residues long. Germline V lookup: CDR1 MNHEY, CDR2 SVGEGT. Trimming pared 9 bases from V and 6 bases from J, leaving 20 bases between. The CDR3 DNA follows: TGTGCCAGTACCAAGGCGGCCCTCGATTCCGGGGAGCTGTTTTTT. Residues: CASTKAALDSGELFF.

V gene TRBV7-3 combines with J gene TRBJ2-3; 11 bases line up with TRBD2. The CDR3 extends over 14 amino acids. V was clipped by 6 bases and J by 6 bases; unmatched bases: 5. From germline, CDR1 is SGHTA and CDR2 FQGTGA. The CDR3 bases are TGTGCCAGCAGTAGCGGGGGGGCCTCGGATACGCAGTATTTT. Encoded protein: CASSSGGASDTQYF. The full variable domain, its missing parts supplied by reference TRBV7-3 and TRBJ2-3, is GAGVSQTPSNKVTEKGKYVELRCDPISGHTALYWYRQSLGQGPEFLIYFQGTGAADDSGLPNDRFFAVRPEGSVSTLKIQRTERGDSAVYLCASSSGGASDTQYFGPGTRLTVL.

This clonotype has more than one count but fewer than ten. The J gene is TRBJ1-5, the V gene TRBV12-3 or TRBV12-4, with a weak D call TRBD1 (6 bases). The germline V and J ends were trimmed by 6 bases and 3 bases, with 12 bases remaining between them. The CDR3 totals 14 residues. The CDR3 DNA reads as TGTGCCAGCAGCTCCCAGGGACACAATCAGCCCCAGCATTTT. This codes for CASSSQGHNQPQHF.

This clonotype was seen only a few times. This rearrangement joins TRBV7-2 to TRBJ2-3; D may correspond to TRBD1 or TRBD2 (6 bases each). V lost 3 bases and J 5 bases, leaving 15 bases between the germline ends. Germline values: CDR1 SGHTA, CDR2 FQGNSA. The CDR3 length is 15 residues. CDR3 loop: CASSFISGGRDTQYF. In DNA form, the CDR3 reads TGTGCCAGCAGCTTTATATCCGGGGGCAGAGATACGCAGTATTTT.

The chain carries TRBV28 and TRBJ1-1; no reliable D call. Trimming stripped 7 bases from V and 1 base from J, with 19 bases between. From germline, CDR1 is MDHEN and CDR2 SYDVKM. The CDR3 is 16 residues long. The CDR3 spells CASTRHGYRENTEAFF. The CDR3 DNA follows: TGTGCCAGCACAAGACACGGGTACCGTGAGAACACTGAAGCTTTCTTT.

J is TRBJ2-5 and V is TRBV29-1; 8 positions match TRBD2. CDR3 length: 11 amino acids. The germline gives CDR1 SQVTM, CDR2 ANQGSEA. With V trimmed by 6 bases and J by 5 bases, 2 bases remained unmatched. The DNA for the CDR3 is TGCAGCGTCGGGACTAGGGAGACCCAGTACTTC. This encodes CSVGTRETQYF.

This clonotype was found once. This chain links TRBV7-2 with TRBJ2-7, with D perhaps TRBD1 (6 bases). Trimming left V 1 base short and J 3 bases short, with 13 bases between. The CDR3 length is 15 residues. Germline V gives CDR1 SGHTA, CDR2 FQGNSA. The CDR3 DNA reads TGTGCCAGCAGCTTAGATTCAGGGGACGGCTACGAGCAGTACTTC. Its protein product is CASSLDSGDGYEQYF.

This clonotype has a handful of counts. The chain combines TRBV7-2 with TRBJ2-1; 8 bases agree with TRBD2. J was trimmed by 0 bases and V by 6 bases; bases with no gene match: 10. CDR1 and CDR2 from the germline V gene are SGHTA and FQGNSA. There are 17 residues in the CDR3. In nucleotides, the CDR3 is TGTGCCAGCAGTCCTCGACCCGGGACTAGCTCCTACAATGAGCAGTTCTTC. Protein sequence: CASSPRPGTSSYNEQFF.